Listed below are T cell receptor beta chains from one sample, sequenced in a study of brain T cells in children with intractable seizures. Profiling relied on immunoSEQ multiplex PCR, and the TCRdb table lists in-frame clones only, not all of them. The profile covers about 340,000 clones, with 93% appearing a single time and 4.5% to 7% taken by the ten largest. This specimen consisted of peripheral blood, obtained more than 4 months after surgery. Every receptor here comes from a boy less than two years old with tuberous sclerosis and intractable seizures. Each CDR3 is given with its conserved first and last residue. A D gene is named only where the DNA matches it firmly. Rows may omit the clone size; those that give it use once, few, many or a size class.

TRBV28,few,TRBJ2-5,NA,CASSLVRRDKETQYF,TGTGCCAGCAGTTTGGTCCGCCGGGACAAGGAGACCCAGTACTTC
TRBV19,NA,TRBJ1-3,NA,CASMGGKGNTIYF,TGTGCCAGTATGGGGGGCAAAGGAAACACCATATATTTT
TRBV3-1/TRBV3-2,NA,TRBJ1-1,TRBD1,CASSQDQGANTEAFF,TGTGCCAGCAGCCAAGATCAGGGGGCGAACACTGAAGCTTTCTTT
TRBV7-8,once,TRBJ2-1,TRBD2,CASSPGASGLFF,TGTGCCAGCAGCCCCGGGGCTAGCGGGTTGTTCTTC
TRBV9,NA,TRBJ1-1,NA,CASSVGGATEAFF,TGTGCCAGCAGCGTAGGGGGTGCCACTGAAGCTTTCTTT
TRBV10-2,NA,TRBJ2-7,NA,CASSSSDFYEQYF,TGCGCCAGCAGCTCTTCGGACTTCTACGAGCAGTACTTC
TRBV6-1,NA,TRBJ2-1,NA,CASCDKSGTANNNEQFF,TGTGCCAGCTGTGATAAATCCGGGACGGCGAATAACAATGAGCAGTTCTTC
TRBV30,NA,TRBJ2-7,TRBD2,CAWRGGTSYEQYF,TGTGCCTGGAGGGGGGGGACCTCCTACGAGCAGTACTTC
TRBV3-1/TRBV3-2,NA,TRBJ2-5,NA,CASRQKETQYF,TGTGCCAGCAGGCAAAAAGAGACCCAGTACTTC
TRBV11-3,once,TRBJ2-5,NA,CASSSPGQNPQETQYF,TGTGCCAGCAGCTCTCCCGGACAGAACCCCCAAGAGACCCAGTACTTC
TRBV3-1/TRBV3-2,NA,TRBJ2-5,TRBD2,CASSPQRTSGDLQETQYF,TGTGCCAGCAGCCCTCAGCGAACTAGCGGGGATCTGCAAGAGACCCAGTACTTC
TRBV29-1,NA,TRBJ2-7,NA,CSVLASYEQYF,TGCAGCGTTCTTGCTTCTTACGAGCAGTACTTC
TRBV5-5,NA,TRBJ2-3,TRBD1,CASSFATGGFRDTQYF,TGTGCCAGCAGCTTCGCGACAGGGGGCTTCCGAGATACGCAGTATTTT
TRBV25-1,NA,TRBJ2-6,TRBD1,CATQGAGANVLTF,TGTGCCACCCAGGGGGCCGGGGCCAACGTCCTGACTTTC
TRBV24-1,NA,TRBJ2-1,TRBD1,CATSVPGQGNNEQFF,TGTGCCACCAGTGTTCCGGGACAGGGAAACAATGAGCAGTTCTTC
TRBV6-5,NA,TRBJ1-3,NA,CASSNRVSGNTIYF,TGTGCCAGCAGTAACAGGGTCTCTGGAAACACCATATATTTT
TRBV5-8,NA,TRBJ2-3,TRBD2,CASSSTSGSTDTQYF,TGTGCCAGCAGCTCGACTAGCGGGAGCACAGATACGCAGTATTTT